These 7 T cell receptor beta chains share one sample of origin, sequenced in a study of beta chain features in type 1 diabetes. General observations from the study: Moderate but significant shortening of TCRB CDR3s was recorded in all four CD4+ subsets from Type 1 diabetes patients.

No antigen has been identified for these receptors. The investigators reverse transcribed all of the isolated RNA, so they sequenced expressed TCRB transcripts. TCRdb keeps only in-frame clones here, not all; method: immunoSEQ multiplex PCR. The data show 100,000 to 150,000 clones, 15% to 20% seen once. Sequencing was done on a sample of central memory CD4+ T cells from blood. Every receptor here comes from a man between 18 and 35 years old with type 1 diabetes.

Only a few counts were recorded for this clone. The chain couples TRBV5-1 to TRBJ2-5; 14 bases line up with TRBD2. V lost 4 bases, J lost 4 bases, and 9 bases stayed unmatched. The CDR3 sequence is 17 residues long. The germline V gene encodes CDR1 SGHRS and CDR2 YFSETQ. The CDR3 sequence: CASSPEGLAGGSETQYF. In nucleotides, the CDR3 is TGCGCCAGCAGCCCGGAAGGACTAGCGGGAGGTTCAGAGACCCAGTACTTC.

This clone was observed at least ten times. This rearrangement joins TRBV7-9 to TRBJ2-3; weak D call: TRBD2 (6 bases). V shed 4 bases and J shed 3 bases, with 11 bases lying between them. CDR1 is SEHNR, CDR2 FQNEAQ, per germline (reference sequence). The CDR3 has 14 amino acids. The CDR3 is CASSSGLFTDTQYF. CDR3 DNA: TGTGCCAGCAGCTCAGGACTATTTACAGATACGCAGTATTTT.

Ten or more counts support this clone. This chain joins TRBV7-9 and TRBJ2-7; 7 nucleotides line up with TRBD2. The length of the CDR3 is 15 residues. Germline V CDR1 and CDR2: SEHNR, FQNEAQ (reference sequence). Trimming took 5 bases from V and 7 from J; bases not matched to a gene: 14. The DNA of the CDR3 is TGTGCCAGCAGCCCCCGAGGACTAGGGGTCTTTGAGCAGTACTTC. Amino acid sequence: CASSPRGLGVFEQYF.

This clone was recorded a few times. This chain joins TRBV5-1 and TRBJ2-1, with D unresolved. The V gene lost 4 bases and the J gene lost 6 bases, with 8 bases spanning the gap. This CDR3 has 12 residues. Germline V gene data show CDR1 as SGHRS and CDR2 as YFSETQ. In DNA, the CDR3 is TGCGCCAGCAGCCGGGTCGGCAATGAGCAGTTCTTC. Encoded protein: CASSRVGNEQFF.

The V gene is TRBV15, the J gene TRBJ2-3; D possibly corresponds to TRBD2 (6 bases). The CDR3 totals 15 residues. The V end lost 3 bases, the J end lost 1 base, and 11 bases lay between the germline ends. Germline values: CDR1 LNHNV, CDR2 YYDKDF (reference sequence). In DNA, the CDR3 is TGTGCCACCAGCAGGATAGCGGACGGCACAGATACGCAGTATTTT. Amino acid sequence: CATSRIADGTDTQYF.

The V gene is TRBV9, the J gene TRBJ2-7; the match to TRBD2 covers 10 bases. The CDR3 sequence is 13 residues long. CDR1 and CDR2 (germline): SGDLS, YYNGEE. J lost 9 bases, V lost 3 bases, and 6 bases had no gene match. The DNA for the CDR3 is TGTGCCAGCAGCGGTAGCGGGGGGCCGTGGCAGTACTTC. This gives the protein CASSGSGGPWQYF.

This CDR3 reads CASSHNLGGRSGELFF. DNA for the CDR3: TGTGCCAGCAGCCATAATCTCGGGGGGCGCTCCGGGGAGCTGTTTTTT. The gene calls are TRBV14 and TRBJ2-2; possible D gene TRBD2, 7 bases. Germline CDR1 is SGHDN and CDR2 is FVKESK. With 3 bases removed from V and 6 bases from J, the gap between germline ends came to 17 bases. The CDR3 runs 16 residues. Filled out from reference TRBV14 and TRBJ2-2, the complete variable domain reads EAGVTQFPSHSVIEKGQTVTLRCDPISGHDNLYWYRRVMGKEIKFLLHFVKESKQDESGMPNNRFLAERTGGTYSTLKVQPAELEDSGVYFCASSHNLGGRSGELFFGEGSRLTVL.